This TCR beta chain is from a study of OX40 agonist ivuxolimab in advanced cancers. This clone was counted between two and nine times. Between the trimmed V and J ends, which lost 0 bases and 13 bases, there was a span of 19 bases. Germline V CDR1 and CDR2: SNHLY, FYNNEI. The CDR3 is 16 amino acids. Assay: immunoSEQ multiplex PCR; the TCRdb copy retains only in-frame clones and omits some. The repertoire holds fewer than 75,000 clones, 91% seen once, with around 2.2% in the top ten. The sequence was collected from an adult with an advanced solid tumor such as melanoma, head and neck, liver or kidney cancer. The chain joins TRBV2 to TRBJ1-6; D gene ambiguous. The material was CD4+ or CD8+ T cells sorted from blood, obtained in a trial of the OX40 agonist ivuxolimab. CDR3 sequence reads: CASSEALQGSGFPLHF. CDR3 DNA sequence: TGTGCCAGCAGTGAAGCGCTTCAAGGATCGGGGTTCCCCCTCCACTTT.